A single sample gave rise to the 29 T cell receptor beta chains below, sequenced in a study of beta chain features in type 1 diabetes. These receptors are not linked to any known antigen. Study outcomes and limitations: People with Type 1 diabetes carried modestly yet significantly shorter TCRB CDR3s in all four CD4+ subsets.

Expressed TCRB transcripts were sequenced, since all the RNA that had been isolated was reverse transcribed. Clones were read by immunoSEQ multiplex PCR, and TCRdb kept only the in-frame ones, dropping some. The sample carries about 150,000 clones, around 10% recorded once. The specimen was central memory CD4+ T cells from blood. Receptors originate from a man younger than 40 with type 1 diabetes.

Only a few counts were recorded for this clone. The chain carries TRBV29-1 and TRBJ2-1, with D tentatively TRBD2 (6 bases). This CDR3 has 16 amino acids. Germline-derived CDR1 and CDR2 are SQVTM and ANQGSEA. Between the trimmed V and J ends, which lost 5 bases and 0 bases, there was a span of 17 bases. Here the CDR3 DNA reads TGCAGCGTTATCATAGAGCGGGCTAACTCCTACAATGAGCAGTTCTTC. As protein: CSVIIERANSYNEQFF.

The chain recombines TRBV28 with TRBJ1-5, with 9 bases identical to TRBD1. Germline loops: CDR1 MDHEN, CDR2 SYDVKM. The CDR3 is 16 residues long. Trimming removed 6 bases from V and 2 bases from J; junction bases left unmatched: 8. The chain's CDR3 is CASSSIQGAGNQPQHF. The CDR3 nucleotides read TGTGCCAGCAGCTCAATACAGGGGGCAGGCAATCAGCCCCAGCATTTT. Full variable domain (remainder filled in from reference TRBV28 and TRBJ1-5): DVKVTQSSRYLVKRTGEKVFLECVQDMDHENMFWYRQDPGLGLRLIYFSYDVKMKEKGDIPEGYSVSREKKERFSLILESASTNQTSMYLCASSSIQGAGNQPQHFGDGTRLSIL.

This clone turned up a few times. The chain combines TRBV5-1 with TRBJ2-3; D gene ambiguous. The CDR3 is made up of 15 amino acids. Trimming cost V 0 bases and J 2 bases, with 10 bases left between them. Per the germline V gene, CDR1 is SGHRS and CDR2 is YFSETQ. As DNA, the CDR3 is TGCGCCAGCAGCTTGGTACCACTAACCACAGATACGCAGTATTTT. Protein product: CASSLVPLTTDTQYF.

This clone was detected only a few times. The CDR3 sequence is CSVERKGAGELFF. The CDR3, as DNA: TGCAGCGTTGAAAGGAAGGGGGCCGGGGAGCTGTTTTTT. The chain is built from TRBV29-1 and TRBJ2-2; the D gene is possibly TRBD1 (6 bases). Per the germline V gene, CDR1 is SQVTM and CDR2 is ANQGSEA. V was shortened by 2 bases and J by 6 bases, with 10 bases between the two germline ends. There are 13 residues in the CDR3.

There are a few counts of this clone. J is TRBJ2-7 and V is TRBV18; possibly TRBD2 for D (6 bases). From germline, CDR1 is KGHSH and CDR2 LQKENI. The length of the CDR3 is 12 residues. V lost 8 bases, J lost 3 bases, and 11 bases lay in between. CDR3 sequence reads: CASRRENYEQYF. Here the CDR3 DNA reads TGTGCCAGCCGGCGGGAAAACTACGAGCAGTACTTC.

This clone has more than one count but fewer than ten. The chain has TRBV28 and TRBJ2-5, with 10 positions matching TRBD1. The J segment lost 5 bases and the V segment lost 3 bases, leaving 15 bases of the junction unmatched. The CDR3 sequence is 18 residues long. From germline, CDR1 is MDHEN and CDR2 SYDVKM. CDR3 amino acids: CASSFFSGTGVVGETQYF. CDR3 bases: TGTGCCAGCAGTTTCTTTAGCGGGACAGGGGTGGTTGGGGAGACCCAGTACTTC. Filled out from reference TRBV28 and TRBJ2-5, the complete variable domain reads DVKVTQSSRYLVKRTGEKVFLECVQDMDHENMFWYRQDPGLGLRLIYFSYDVKMKEKGDIPEGYSVSREKKERFSLILESASTNQTSMYLCASSFFSGTGVVGETQYFGPGTRLLVL.

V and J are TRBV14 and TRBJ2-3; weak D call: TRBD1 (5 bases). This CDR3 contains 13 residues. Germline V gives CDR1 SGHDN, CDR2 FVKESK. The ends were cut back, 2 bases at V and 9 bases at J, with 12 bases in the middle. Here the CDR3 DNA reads TGTGCCAGCAGCCAACTCAACAGGCAGACGCAGTATTTT. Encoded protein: CASSQLNRQTQYF.

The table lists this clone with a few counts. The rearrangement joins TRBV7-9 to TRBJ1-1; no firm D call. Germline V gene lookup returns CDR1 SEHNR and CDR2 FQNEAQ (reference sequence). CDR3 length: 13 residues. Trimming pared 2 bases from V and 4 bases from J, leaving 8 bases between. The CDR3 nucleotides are TGTGCCAGCAGCTTAAAAGCATTCACTGAAGCTTTCTTT. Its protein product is CASSLKAFTEAFF. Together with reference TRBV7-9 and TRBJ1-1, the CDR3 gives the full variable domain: DTGVSQNPRHKITKRGQNVTFRCDPISEHNRLYWYRQTLGQGPEFLTYFQNEAQLEKSRLLSDRFSAERPKGSFSTLEIQRTEQGDSAMYLCASSLKAFTEAFFGQGTRLTVV.

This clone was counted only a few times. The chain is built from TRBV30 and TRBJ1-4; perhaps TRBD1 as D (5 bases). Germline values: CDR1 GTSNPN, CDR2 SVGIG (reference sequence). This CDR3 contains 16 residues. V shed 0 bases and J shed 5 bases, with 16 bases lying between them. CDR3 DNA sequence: TGTGCCTGGAGTGTACTGAAGTCGGCAGGGAATGAAAAACTGTTTTTT. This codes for CAWSVLKSAGNEKLFF. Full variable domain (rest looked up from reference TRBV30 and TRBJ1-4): SQTIHQWPATLVQPVGSPLSLECTVEGTSNPNLYWYRQAAGRGLQLLFYSVGIGQISSEVPQNLSASRPQDRQFILSSKKLLLSDSGFYLCAWSVLKSAGNEKLFFGSGTQLSVL.

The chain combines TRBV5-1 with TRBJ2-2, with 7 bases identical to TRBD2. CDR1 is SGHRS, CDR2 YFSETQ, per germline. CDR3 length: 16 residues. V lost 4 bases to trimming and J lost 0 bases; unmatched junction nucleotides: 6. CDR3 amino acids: CASSRLAAANTGELFF. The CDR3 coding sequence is TGCGCCAGCAGCCGGCTAGCGGCCGCGAACACCGGGGAGCTGTTTTTT.

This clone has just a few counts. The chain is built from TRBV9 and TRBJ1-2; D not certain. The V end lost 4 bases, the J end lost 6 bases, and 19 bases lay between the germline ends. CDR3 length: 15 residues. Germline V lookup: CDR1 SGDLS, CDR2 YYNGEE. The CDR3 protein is CASSPGLQESDGYTF. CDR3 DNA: TGTGCCAGCAGCCCCGGACTCCAAGAAAGCGATGGCTACACCTTC.

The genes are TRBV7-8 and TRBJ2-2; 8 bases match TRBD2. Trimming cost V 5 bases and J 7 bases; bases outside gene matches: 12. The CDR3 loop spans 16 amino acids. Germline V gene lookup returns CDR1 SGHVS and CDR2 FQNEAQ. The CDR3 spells CASSPRPGGAGGELFF. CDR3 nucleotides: TGTGCCAGCAGCCCCCGTCCGGGGGGGGCGGGCGGGGAGCTGTTTTTT.

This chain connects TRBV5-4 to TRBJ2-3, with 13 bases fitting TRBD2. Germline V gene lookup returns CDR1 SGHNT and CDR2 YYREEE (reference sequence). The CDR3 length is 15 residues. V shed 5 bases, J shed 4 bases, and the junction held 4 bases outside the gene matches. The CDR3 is CASSRTSGRPDTQYF. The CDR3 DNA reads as TGTGCCAGCAGTAGGACTAGCGGGAGACCAGATACGCAGTATTTT.

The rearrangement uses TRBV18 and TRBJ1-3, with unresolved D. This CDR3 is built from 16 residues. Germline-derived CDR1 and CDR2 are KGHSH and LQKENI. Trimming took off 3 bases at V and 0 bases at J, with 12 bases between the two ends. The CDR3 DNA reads TGTGCCAGCTCACCGCTTGAGTGGTACTCTGGAAACACCATATATTTT. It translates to CASSPLEWYSGNTIYF. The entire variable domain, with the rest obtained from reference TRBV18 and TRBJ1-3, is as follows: NAGVMQNPRHLVRRRGQEARLRCSPMKGHSHVYWYRQLPEEGLKFMVYLQKENIIDESGMPKERFSAEFPKEGPSILRIQQVVRGDSAAYFCASSPLEWYSGNTIYFGEGSWLTVV.

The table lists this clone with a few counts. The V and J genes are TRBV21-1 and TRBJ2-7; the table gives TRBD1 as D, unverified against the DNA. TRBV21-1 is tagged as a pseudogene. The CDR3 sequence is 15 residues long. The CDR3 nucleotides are TGTGCCAGCATCCCACCGGGACAGGGAACCTACGAGCAGTACTTC. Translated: CASIPPGQGTYEQYF.

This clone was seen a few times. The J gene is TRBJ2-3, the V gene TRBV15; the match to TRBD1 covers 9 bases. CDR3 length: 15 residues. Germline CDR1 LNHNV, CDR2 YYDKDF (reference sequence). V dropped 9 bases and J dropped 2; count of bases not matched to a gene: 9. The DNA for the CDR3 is TGTGCCACTACCTACGGACAGGGGTTCACAGATACGCAGTATTTT. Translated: CATTYGQGFTDTQYF.

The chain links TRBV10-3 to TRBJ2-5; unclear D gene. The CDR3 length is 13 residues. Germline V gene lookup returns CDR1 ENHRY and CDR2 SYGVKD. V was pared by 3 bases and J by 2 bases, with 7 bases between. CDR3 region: CAISDQLQETQYF. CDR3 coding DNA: TGTGCCATCAGTGATCAGTTGCAAGAGACCCAGTACTTC.

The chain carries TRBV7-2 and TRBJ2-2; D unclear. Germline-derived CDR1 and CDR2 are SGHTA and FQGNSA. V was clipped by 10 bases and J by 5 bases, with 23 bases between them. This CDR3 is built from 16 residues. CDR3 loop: CANPPGVAAGTGELFF. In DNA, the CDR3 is TGTGCCAACCCTCCCGGAGTTGCCGCCGGGACCGGGGAGCTGTTTTTT.

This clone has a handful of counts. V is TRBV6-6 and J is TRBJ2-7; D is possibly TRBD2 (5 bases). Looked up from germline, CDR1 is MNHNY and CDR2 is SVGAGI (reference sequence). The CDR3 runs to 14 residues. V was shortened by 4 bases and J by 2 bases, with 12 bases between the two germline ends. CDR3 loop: CASSSAGRPYEQYF. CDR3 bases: TGTGCCAGCAGTTCGGCGGGCCGACCCTACGAGCAGTACTTC.

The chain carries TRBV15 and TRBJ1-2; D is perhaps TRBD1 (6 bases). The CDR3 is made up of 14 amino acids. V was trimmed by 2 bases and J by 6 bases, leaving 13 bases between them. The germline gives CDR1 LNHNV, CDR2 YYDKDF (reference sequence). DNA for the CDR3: TGTGCCACCAGCAGACCAAACAGGGCTGATGGCTACACCTTC. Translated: CATSRPNRADGYTF. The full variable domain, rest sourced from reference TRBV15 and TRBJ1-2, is DAMVIQNPRYQVTQFGKPVTLSCSQTLNHNVMYWYQQKSSQAPKLLFHYYDKDFNNEADTPDNFQSRRPNTSFCFLDIRSPGLGDTAMYLCATSRPNRADGYTFGSGTRLTVV.

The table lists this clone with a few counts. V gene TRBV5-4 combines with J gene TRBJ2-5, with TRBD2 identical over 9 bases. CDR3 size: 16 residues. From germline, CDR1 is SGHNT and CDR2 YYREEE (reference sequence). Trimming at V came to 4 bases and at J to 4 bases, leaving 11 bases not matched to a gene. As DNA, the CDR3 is TGTGCCAGCAGCCCCGCGGGAGGGCGCGGGGGAGAGACCCAGTACTTC. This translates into CASSPAGGRGGETQYF.

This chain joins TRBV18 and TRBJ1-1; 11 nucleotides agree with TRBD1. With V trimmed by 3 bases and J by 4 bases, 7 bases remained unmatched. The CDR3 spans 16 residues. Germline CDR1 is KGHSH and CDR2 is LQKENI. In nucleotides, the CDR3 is TGTGCCAGCTCACCTTTCGGACAGGGGGCTTCCACTGAAGCTTTCTTT. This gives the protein CASSPFGQGASTEAFF.

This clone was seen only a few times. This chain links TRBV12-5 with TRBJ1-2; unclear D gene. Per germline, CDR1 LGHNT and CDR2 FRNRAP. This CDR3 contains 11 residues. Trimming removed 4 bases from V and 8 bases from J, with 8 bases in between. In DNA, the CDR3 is TGTGCTAGTGGTTCGAGAGGCGGCTACACCTTC. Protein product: CASGSRGGYTF.

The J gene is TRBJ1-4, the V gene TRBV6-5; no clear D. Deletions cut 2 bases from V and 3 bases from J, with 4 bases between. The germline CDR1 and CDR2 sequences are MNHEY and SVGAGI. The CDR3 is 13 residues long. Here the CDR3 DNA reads TGTGCCAGCAGTTACAGCGCTAATGAAAAACTGTTTTTT. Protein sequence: CASSYSANEKLFF.

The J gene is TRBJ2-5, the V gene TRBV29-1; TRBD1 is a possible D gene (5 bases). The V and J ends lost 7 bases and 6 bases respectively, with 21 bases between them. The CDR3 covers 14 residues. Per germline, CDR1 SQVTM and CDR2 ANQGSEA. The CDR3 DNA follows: TGCAGCGCCGGCGATCAGGGCGGTAGTAAGACCCAGTACTTC. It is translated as CSAGDQGGSKTQYF.

CDR3 sequence (DNA): TGTGCCAGCAGCTTCCAGGCTAGCGGGAGGGATACGCAGTATTTT. Its translation is CASSFQASGRDTQYF. This chain uses TRBV7-2 with TRBJ2-3, with TRBD2 identical over 11 bases. The V gene end was trimmed by 3 bases and the J gene end by 6 bases; junction bases not matched to a gene: 5. The CDR3 runs 15 residues. Germline loops: CDR1 SGHTA, CDR2 FQGNSA.

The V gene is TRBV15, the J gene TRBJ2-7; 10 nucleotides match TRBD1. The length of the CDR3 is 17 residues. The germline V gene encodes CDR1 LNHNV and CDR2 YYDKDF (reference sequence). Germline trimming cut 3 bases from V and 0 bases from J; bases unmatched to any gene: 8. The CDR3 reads CATSRSGTGVSSYEQYF. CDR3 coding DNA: TGTGCCACCAGCAGGTCCGGGACAGGGGTTAGCTCCTACGAGCAGTACTTC.

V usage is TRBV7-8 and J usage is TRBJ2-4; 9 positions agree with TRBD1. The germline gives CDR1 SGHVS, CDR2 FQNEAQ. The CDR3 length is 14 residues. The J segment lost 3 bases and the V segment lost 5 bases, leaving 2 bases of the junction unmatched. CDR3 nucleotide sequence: TGTGCCAGCAGCCCGACAGGGGGCAAAAACATTCAGTACTTC. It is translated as CASSPTGGKNIQYF.

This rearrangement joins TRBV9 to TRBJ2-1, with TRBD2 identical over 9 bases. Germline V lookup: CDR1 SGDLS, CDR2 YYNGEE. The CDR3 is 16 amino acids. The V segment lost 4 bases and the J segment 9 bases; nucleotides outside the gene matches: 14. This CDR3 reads CASSPSAGGPMGEQFF. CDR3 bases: TGTGCCAGCAGCCCCTCCGCGGGAGGGCCTATGGGTGAGCAGTTCTTC.